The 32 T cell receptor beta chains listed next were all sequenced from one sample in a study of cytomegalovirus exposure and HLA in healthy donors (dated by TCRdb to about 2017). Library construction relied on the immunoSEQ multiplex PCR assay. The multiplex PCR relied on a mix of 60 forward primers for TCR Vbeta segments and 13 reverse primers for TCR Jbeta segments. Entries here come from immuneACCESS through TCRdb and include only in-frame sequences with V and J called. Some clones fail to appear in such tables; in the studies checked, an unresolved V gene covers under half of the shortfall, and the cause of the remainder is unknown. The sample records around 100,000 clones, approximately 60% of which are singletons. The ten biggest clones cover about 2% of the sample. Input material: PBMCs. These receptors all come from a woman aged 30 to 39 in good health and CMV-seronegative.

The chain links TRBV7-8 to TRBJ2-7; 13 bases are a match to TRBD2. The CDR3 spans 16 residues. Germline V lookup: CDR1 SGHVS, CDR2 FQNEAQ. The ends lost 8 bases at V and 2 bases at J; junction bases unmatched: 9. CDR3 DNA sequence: TGTGCCAGCGCAATCGGGACTAGCGGGACAACCTACGAGCAGTACTTC. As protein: CASAIGTSGTTYEQYF.

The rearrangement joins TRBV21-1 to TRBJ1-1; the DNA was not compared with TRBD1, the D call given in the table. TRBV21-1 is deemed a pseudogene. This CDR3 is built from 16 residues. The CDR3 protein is CASSKRGTGVNTEAFF. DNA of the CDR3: TGTGCCAGCAGCAAAAGAGGGACAGGGGTAAACACTGAAGCTTTCTTT.

CDR3 bases: TGTGCCAGCAGTTACGATCAGGGGAATAACTATGGCTACACCTTC. The encoded protein is CASSYDQGNNYGYTF. The chain uses TRBV6-5 and TRBJ1-2; perhaps TRBD1 as D (6 bases). The germline gives CDR1 MNHEY, CDR2 SVGAGI. Deletions cut 2 bases from V and 1 base from J, with 11 bases between. This CDR3 has 15 residues.

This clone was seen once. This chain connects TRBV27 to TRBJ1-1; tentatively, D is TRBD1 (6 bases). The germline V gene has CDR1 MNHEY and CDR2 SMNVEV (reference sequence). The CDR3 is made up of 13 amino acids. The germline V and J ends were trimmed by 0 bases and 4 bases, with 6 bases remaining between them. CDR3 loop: CASSLSGGTEAFF. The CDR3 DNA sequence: TGTGCCAGCAGTTTATCAGGGGGCACTGAAGCTTTCTTT.

The CDR3 sequence: CASSLGRDQETQYF. CDR3 DNA sequence: TGCGCCAGCAGCTTGGGTCGGGATCAAGAGACCCAGTACTTC. The rearrangement uses TRBV5-1 and TRBJ2-5; TRBD2 might be the D (5 bases). This CDR3 has 14 amino acids. Germline CDR1 SGHRS, CDR2 YFSETQ. The V and J ends lost 0 bases and 2 bases respectively, with 8 bases between them.

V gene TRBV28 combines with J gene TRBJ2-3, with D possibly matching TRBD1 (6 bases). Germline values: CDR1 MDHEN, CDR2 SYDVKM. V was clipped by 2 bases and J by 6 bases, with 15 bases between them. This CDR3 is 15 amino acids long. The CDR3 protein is CASSLARGTLDTQYF. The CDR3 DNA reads TGTGCCAGCAGTTTAGCCAGGGGAACCTTGGATACGCAGTATTTT.

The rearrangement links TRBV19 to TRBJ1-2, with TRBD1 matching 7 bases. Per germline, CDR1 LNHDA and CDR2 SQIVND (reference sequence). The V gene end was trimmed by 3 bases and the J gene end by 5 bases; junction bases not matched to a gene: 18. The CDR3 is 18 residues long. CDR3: CASSIQTPRQGMRYGYTF. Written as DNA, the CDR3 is TGTGCCAGTAGTATCCAAACCCCGCGACAGGGTATGAGGTATGGCTACACCTTC.

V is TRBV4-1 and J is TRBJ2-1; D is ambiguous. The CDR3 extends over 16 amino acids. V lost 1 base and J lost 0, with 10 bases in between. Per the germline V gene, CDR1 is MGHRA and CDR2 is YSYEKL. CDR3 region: CASSQVNIISYNEQFF. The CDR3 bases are TGCGCCAGCAGCCAAGTAAACATTATCTCCTACAATGAGCAGTTCTTC.

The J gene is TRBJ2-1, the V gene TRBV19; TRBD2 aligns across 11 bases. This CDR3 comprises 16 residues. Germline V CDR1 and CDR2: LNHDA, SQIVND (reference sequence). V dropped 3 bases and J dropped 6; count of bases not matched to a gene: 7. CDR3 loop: CASSIPTSGRSNEQFF. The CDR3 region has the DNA TGTGCCAGTAGTATTCCTACTAGCGGGAGATCCAATGAGCAGTTCTTC.

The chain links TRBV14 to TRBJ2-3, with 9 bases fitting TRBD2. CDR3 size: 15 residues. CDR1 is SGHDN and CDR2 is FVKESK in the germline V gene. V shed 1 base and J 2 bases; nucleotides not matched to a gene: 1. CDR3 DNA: TGTGCCAGCAGCCAAGTAGCGGGAGCCACAGATACGCAGTATTTT. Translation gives CASSQVAGATDTQYF.

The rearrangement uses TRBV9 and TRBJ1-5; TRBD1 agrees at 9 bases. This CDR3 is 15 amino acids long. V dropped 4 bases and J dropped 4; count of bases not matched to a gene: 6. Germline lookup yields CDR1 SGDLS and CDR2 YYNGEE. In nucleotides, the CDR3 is TGTGCCAGCAGCATATGGACAGGGGTTAATCAGCCCCAGCATTTT. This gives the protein CASSIWTGVNQPQHF.

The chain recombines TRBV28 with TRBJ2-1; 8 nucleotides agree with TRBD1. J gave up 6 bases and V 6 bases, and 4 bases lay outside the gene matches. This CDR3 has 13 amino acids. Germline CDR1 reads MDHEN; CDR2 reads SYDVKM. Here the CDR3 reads CASRTGQGNEQFF. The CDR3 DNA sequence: TGTGCCAGCAGGACCGGACAGGGCAATGAGCAGTTCTTC. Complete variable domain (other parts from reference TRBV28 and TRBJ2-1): DVKVTQSSRYLVKRTGEKVFLECVQDMDHENMFWYRQDPGLGLRLIYFSYDVKMKEKGDIPEGYSVSREKKERFSLILESASTNQTSMYLCASRTGQGNEQFFGPGTRLTVL.

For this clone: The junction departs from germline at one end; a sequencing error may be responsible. CDR3 nucleotide sequence: TGTGCTAGCAGTCCAGACAGGGGTATAGAGACCCAGTACTTC. This codes for CASSPDRGIETQYF. The chain has TRBV7-7 and TRBJ2-5; 8 positions match TRBD1. The CDR3 sequence is 14 residues long. Germline CDR1 reads SSHAT; CDR2 reads FNYEAQ (reference sequence).

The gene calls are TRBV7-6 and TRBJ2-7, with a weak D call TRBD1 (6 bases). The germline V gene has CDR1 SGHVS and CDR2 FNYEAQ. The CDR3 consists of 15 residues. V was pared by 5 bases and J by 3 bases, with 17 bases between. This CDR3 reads CASSGSSGHLYEQYF. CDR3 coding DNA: TGTGCCAGCAGCGGAAGCTCGGGACACCTCTACGAGCAGTACTTC. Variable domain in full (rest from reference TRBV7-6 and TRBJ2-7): GAGVSQSPRYKVTKRGQDVALRCDPISGHVSLYWYRQALGQGPEFLTYFNYEAQQDKSGLPNDRFSAERPEGSISTLTIQRTEQRDSAMYRCASSGSSGHLYEQYFGPGTRLTVT.

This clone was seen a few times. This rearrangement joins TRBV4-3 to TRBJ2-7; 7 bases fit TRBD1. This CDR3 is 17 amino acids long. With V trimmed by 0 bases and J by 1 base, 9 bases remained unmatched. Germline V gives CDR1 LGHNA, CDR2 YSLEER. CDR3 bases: TGCGCCAGCAGCCAAGACCTCAGGGGGACCCTATCCTACGAGCAGTACTTC. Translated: CASSQDLRGTLSYEQYF.

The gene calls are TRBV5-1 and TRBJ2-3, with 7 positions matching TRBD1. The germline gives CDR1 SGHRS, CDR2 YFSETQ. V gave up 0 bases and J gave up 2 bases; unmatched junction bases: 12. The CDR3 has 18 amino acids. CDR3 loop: CASSLGGTGADYTDTQYF. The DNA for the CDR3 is TGCGCCAGCAGCTTGGGAGGTACAGGGGCCGATTACACAGATACGCAGTATTTT. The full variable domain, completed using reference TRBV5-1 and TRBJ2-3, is KAGVTQTPRYLIKTRGQQVTLSCSPISGHRSVSWYQQTPGQGLQFLFEYFSETQRNKGNFPGRFSGRQFSNSRSEMNVSTLELGDSALYLCASSLGGTGADYTDTQYFGPGTRLTVL.

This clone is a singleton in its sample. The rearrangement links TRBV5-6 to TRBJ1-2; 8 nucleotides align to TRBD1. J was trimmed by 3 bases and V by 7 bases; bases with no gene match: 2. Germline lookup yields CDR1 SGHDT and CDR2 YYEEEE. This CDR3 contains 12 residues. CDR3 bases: TGTGCCAGCGGGGACAGGCACTATGGCTACACCTTC. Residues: CASGDRHYGYTF. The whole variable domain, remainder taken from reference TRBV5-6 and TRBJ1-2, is DAGVTQSPTHLIKTRGQQVTLRCSPKSGHDTVSWYQQALGQGPQFIFQYYEEEERQRGNFPDRFSGHQFPNYSSELNVNALLLGDSALYLCASGDRHYGYTFGSGTRLTVV.

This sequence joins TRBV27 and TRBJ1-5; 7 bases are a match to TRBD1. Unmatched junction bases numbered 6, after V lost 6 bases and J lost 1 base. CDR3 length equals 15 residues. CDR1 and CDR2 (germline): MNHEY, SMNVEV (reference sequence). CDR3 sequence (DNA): TGTGCCAGCAGGTACAGGGGAAGCAGCAATCAGCCCCAGCATTTT. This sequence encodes CASRYRGSSNQPQHF.

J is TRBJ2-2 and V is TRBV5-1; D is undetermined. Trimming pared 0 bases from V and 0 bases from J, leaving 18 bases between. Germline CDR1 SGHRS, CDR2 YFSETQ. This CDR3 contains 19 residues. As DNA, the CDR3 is TGCGCCAGCAGCTTGGAAGGTGACCGAAGAGACTCGAACACCGGGGAGCTGTTTTTT. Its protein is CASSLEGDRRDSNTGELFF.

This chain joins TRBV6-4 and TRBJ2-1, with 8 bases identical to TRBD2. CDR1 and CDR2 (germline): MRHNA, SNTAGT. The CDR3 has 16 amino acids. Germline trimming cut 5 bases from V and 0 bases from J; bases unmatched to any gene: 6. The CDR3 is CASSKIAGSSYNEQFF. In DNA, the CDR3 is TGTGCCAGCAGTAAAATAGCGGGGAGCTCCTACAATGAGCAGTTCTTC.

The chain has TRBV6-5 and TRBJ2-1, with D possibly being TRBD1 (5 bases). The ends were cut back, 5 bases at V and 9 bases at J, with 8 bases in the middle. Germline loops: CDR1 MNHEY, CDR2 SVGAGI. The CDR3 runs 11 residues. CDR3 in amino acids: CASSQGSEQFF. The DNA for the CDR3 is TGTGCCAGCAGTCAGGGAAGTGAGCAGTTCTTC.

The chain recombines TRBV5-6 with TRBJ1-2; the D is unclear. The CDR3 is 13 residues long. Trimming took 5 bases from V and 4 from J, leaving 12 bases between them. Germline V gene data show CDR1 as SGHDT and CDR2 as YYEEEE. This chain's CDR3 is CASRQSSFYGYTF. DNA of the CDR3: TGTGCCAGCAGACAGAGTTCATTCTATGGCTACACCTTC.

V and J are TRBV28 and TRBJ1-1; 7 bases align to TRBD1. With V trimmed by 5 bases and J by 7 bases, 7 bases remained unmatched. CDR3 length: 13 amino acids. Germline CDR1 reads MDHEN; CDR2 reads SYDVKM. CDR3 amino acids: CASSLNRGREAFF. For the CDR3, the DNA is TGTGCCAGCAGTCTGAACAGGGGCCGTGAAGCTTTCTTT. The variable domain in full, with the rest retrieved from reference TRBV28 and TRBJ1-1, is DVKVTQSSRYLVKRTGEKVFLECVQDMDHENMFWYRQDPGLGLRLIYFSYDVKMKEKGDIPEGYSVSREKKERFSLILESASTNQTSMYLCASSLNRGREAFFGQGTRLTVV.

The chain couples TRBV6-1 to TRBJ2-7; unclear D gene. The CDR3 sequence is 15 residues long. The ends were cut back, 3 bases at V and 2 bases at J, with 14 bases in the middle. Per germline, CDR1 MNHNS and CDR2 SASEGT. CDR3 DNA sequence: TGTGCCAGCAGTGAGCAGGCGACAATCGCCTACGAGCAGTACTTC. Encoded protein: CASSEQATIAYEQYF.

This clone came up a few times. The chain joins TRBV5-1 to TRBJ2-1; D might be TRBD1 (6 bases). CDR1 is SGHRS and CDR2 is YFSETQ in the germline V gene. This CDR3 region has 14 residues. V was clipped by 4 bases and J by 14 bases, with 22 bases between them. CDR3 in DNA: TGCGCCAGCAGCAGATCCGGGACACCGGACGTGGAGTTCTTC. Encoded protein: CASSRSGTPDVEFF.

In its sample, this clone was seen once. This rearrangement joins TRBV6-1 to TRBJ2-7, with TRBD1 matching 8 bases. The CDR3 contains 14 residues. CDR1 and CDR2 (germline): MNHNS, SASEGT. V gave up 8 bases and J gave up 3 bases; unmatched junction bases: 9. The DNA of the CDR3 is TGTGCCAGCGTTCCATTTGGGACAGGCTACGAGCAGTACTTC. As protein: CASVPFGTGYEQYF.

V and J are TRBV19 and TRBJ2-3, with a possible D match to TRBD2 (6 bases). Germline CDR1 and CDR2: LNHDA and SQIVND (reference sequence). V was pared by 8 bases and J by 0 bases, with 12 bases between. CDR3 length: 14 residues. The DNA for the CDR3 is TGTGCCAGTTCCGGGAGTACCAGCACAGATACGCAGTATTTT. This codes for CASSGSTSTDTQYF.

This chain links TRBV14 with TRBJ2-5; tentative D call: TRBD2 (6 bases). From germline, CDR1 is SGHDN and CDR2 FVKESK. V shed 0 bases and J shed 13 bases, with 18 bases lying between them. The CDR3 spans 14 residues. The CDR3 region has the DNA TGTGCCAGCAGCCAAGATAGCGGACCGACGAATAGGTACTTC. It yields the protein CASSQDSGPTNRYF.

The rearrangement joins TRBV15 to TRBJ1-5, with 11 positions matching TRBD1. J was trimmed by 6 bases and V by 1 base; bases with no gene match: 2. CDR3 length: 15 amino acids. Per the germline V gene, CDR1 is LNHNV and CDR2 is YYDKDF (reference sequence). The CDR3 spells CATSRGTGGGQPQHF. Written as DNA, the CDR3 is TGTGCCACCAGCAGAGGGACAGGGGGCGGTCAGCCCCAGCATTTT. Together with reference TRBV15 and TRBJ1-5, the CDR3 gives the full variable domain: DAMVIQNPRYQVTQFGKPVTLSCSQTLNHNVMYWYQQKSSQAPKLLFHYYDKDFNNEADTPDNFQSRRPNTSFCFLDIRSPGLGDTAMYLCATSRGTGGGQPQHFGDGTRLSIL.

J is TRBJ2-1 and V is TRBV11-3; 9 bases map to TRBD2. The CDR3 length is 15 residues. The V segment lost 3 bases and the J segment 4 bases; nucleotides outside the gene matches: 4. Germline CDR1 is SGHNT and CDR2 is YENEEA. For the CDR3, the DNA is TGTGCCAGCAGCTTCCAAGCGGGAGGTTACAATGAGCAGTTCTTC. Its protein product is CASSFQAGGYNEQFF.

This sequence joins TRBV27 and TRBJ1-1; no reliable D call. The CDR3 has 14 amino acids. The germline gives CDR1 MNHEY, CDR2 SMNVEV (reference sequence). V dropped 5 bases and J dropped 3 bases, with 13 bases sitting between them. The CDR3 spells CASSRPGWDTEAFF. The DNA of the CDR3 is TGTGCCAGCAGTAGGCCGGGATGGGACACTGAAGCTTTCTTT.

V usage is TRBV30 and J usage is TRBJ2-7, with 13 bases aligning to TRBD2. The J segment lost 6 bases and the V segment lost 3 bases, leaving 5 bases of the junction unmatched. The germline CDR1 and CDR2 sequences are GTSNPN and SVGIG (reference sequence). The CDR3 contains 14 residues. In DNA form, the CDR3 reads TGTGCCTGGAGCGGGACTAGCGGGACGACCGAGCAGTACTTC. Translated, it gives CAWSGTSGTTEQYF.